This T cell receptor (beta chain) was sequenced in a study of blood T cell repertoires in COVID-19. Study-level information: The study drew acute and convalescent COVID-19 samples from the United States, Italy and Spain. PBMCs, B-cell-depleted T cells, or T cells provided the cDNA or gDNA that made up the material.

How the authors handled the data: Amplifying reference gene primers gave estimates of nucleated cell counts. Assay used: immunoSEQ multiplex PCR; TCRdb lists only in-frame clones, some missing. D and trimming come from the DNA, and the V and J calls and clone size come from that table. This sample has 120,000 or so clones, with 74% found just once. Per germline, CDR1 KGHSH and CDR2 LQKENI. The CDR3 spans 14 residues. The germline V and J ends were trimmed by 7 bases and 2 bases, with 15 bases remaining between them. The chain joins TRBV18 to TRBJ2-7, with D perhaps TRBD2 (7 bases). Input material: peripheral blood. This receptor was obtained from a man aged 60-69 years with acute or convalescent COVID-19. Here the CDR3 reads CASFTGGGAYEQYF. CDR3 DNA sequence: TGTGCCAGCTTCACCGGCGGGGGCGCCTACGAGCAGTACTTC.